This TCR beta chain derives from a study of cytomegalovirus exposure and HLA in healthy donors. In the PCR, 60 Vbeta and 13 Jbeta primers were used. Method: immunoSEQ multiplex PCR; TCRdb's copy keeps in-frame clones and lacks some. The table lists 150,000 to 200,000 clones, nearly 80% of them singletons. At sampling all donors were nominally healthy, likely with unrecorded immune exposures. Note on this clone: The target antigen is unknown.

Study results and limitations: TRBV6-2, TRBV6-3 and other indistinguishable V segments were excluded.

Looked up from germline, CDR1 is KGHSH and CDR2 is LQKENI. The CDR3 contains 14 residues. Trimming took off 4 bases at V and 4 bases at J, with 8 bases between the two ends. The chain links TRBV18 to TRBJ2-6, with D maybe TRBD1 (6 bases). The material sequenced was PBMCs. The clonotype comes from a middle-aged woman in good health and CMV-seronegative. The CDR3 loop is CASSQGVGANVLTF. The CDR3 region has the DNA TGTGCCAGCTCACAGGGGGTCGGGGCCAACGTCCTGACTTTC.